Listed below are T cell receptor beta chains from one sample, sequenced in a study of molecular identifiers for immune sequencing clone quantification. TCRdb independently ran MiXCR on the PCR reads; one entry per CDR3 protein. The sample lists about 97,000 distinct CDR3 sequences, more than 20% occurring once. Sample: naive CD8+ T cells from blood, with Jurkat cell RNA spiked in. Every receptor here comes from a human donor in good health. Some libraries in this study had Jurkat cell RNA spiked in. Both conserved end residues are part of each CDR3. D genes are given only for firm matches. Clone size is shown for a subset of rows, as once, few, many or a class of expanded clone.

clone_size j_call v_call d_call cdr3_aa cdr3_nt
many TRBJ2-5 TRBV7-9 - CASSLADIRSQETQYF TGTGCCAGCAGCTTAGCCGACATCAGGTCCCAAGAGACCCAGTACTTC
many TRBJ2-3 TRBV9 - CASSPTGTRTDTQYF TGTGCCAGCAGCCCCACGGGTACCCGCACAGATACGCAGTATTTT
many TRBJ2-2 TRBV3-1 TRBD2 CASSLTSGRGYTGELFF TGTGCCAGCAGCCTGACTAGCGGGAGAGGGTACACCGGGGAGCTGTTTTTT
- TRBJ2-7 TRBV20-1 - CSAETGTPWSYEQYF TGCAGTGCTGAAACAGGGACACCCTGGTCGTACGAGCAGTACTTC
few TRBJ2-7 TRBV13 TRBD2 CASSNSGADEQYF TGTGCCAGCAGCAATAGCGGGGCAGACGAGCAGTACTTC
few TRBJ1-6 TRBV7-9 TRBD1 CASSLADRGHSPLHF TGTGCCAGCAGCTTAGCTGACAGGGGCCATTCACCCCTCCACTTT
many TRBJ2-7 TRBV28 TRBD1 CASSLFDRAYEQYF TGTGCCAGCAGTTTATTTGACAGGGCCTACGAGCAGTACTTC
many TRBJ2-4 TRBV4-3 - CASSVRGSNSDIQYF TGCGCCAGCAGCGTCAGGGGCTCAAACTCAGACATTCAGTACTTC
many TRBJ2-1 TRBV4-1 TRBD1 CASSHRQGGYNEQFF TGCGCCAGCAGCCATCGACAGGGGGGATACAATGAGCAGTTCTTC
many TRBJ2-7 TRBV5-6 TRBD1 CASSPWDRSEYEQYF TGTGCCAGCAGCCCCTGGGACAGGTCCGAGTACGAGCAGTACTTC
many TRBJ2-7 TRBV9 - CASSLGGFSYEQYF TGTGCCAGCAGCCTGGGGGGTTTCTCCTACGAGCAGTACTTC
few TRBJ1-2 TRBV20-1 TRBD1 CSARDRDRVYGYTF TGCAGTGCTAGAGATCGGGACAGAGTCTATGGCTACACCTTC
few TRBJ2-5 TRBV4-3 - CASSQDLSGETQYF TGCGCCAGCAGCCAAGATTTGAGCGGTGAGACCCAGTACTTC
- TRBJ2-2 TRBV27 - CASSLTQVITNTGELFF TGTGCCAGCAGTTTAACCCAGGTGATTACGAACACCGGGGAGCTGTTTTTT
few TRBJ1-2 TRBV4-3 - CASSHSSAGYTF TGCGCCAGCAGCCATTCTTCGGCCGGCTACACCTTC
many TRBJ1-1 TRBV6-6 - CASSEMNTEAFF TGTGCCAGCAGCGAAATGAACACTGAAGCTTTCTTT
many TRBJ1-1 TRBV20-1 - CSARDIGAEAFF TGCAGTGCTAGAGATATCGGGGCTGAAGCTTTCTTT
few TRBJ2-1 TRBV6-2/TRBV6-3 - CASSWGAPYNEQFF TGTGCCAGCAGTTGGGGGGCTCCCTACAATGAGCAGTTCTTC
many TRBJ2-7 TRBV14 TRBD1 CASSQASGGGYEQYF TGTGCCAGCAGCCAAGCTTCAGGGGGCGGTTACGAGCAGTACTTC
- TRBJ2-1 TRBV4-3 - CASSQEVVSNEQFF TGCGCCAGCAGCCAAGAAGTAGTGAGCAATGAGCAGTTCTTC
many TRBJ2-7 TRBV19 - CASSSRPSQRYEQYF TGTGCCAGTAGTTCTCGGCCCAGTCAGCGCTACGAGCAGTACTTC
few TRBJ1-5 TRBV27 TRBD1 CASRGQGLQPQHF TGTGCCAGCAGGGGACAGGGACTTCAGCCCCAGCATTTT
many TRBJ2-5 TRBV11-2 - CASSLAGRYQETQYF TGTGCCAGCAGCTTGGCAGGGCGGTACCAAGAGACCCAGTACTTC
many TRBJ2-3 TRBV28 - CASSLAWGSTDTQYF TGTGCCAGCAGTTTGGCCTGGGGAAGCACAGATACGCAGTATTTT
many TRBJ2-5 TRBV5-1 - CASSLGYGSGETQYF TGCGCCAGCAGCTTGGGATATGGGTCGGGAGAGACCCAGTACTTC
- TRBJ1-1 TRBV27 - CATLPWAGSMNTEAFF TGTGCCACCCTACCCTGGGCAGGGAGCATGAACACTGAAGCTTTCTTT
many TRBJ2-7 TRBV27 TRBD2 CASSVTSAYEQYF TGTGCCAGCAGTGTGACTAGCGCCTACGAGCAGTACTTC
many TRBJ2-7 TRBV4-2 - CASSQEEGLEQYF TGTGCCAGCAGCCAAGAAGAGGGGTTGGAGCAGTACTTC
few TRBJ1-2 TRBV7-9 TRBD1 CASSLAGQGADGYTF TGTGCCAGCAGCTTAGCGGGACAGGGGGCGGATGGCTACACCTTC
many TRBJ2-5 TRBV5-1 - CASSLWRGLEETQYF TGCGCCAGCAGCTTGTGGAGGGGGCTTGAAGAGACCCAGTACTTC
few TRBJ1-1 TRBV19 - CASSTGVWNTEAFF TGTGCCAGTAGTACGGGGGTTTGGAACACTGAAGCTTTCTTT
many TRBJ1-1 TRBV4-3 - CASSQIRGGSVEAFF TGCGCCAGCAGCCAAATTAGAGGAGGAAGTGTTGAAGCTTTCTTT
many TRBJ1-3 TRBV7-2 - CASSLTTLQFSGNTIYF TGTGCCAGCAGCTTAACTACCCTACAGTTCTCTGGAAACACCATATATTTT